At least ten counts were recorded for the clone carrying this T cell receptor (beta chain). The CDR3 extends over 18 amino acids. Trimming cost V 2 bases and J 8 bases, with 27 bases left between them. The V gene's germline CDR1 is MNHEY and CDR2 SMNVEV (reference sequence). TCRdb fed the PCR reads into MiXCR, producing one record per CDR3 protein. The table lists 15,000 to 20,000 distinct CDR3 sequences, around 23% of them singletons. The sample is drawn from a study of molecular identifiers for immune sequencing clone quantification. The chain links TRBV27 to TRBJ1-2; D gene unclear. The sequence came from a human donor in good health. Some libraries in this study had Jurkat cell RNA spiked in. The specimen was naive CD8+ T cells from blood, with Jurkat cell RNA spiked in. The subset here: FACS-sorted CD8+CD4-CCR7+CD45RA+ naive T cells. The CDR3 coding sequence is TGTGCCAGCAGTTTAAGCCCCGCAACACCGCCGCATAATGGGGGCTACACCTTC. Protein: CASSLSPATPPHNGGYTF.